Detailed here is one T cell receptor (beta chain). Its specificity is not known. The CDR3 ends on some other residue instead of the conserved phenylalanine or tryptophan, so this is likely a read error. This sample was taken from a study of tumor-infiltrating lymphocytes in primary liver carcinoma. Study as a whole: The number of productive TCRbeta reads per sample ranged from roughly 3.65 to 7.5 million and was similar across tissue types. Study-wide results and limits: Tumors reached a significantly greater top-250-clone fraction than blood did (p = 0.039).

Unsorted whole blood yielded the blood RNA, and germline DNA was also extracted. The patients, who had chronic HBV infection, were treatment-naive (untreated). They drew four milliliters of peripheral blood before surgery. The researchers produced TCR beta cDNA from around 500 ng total RNA with a constant-region primer. Library construction for TCR beta comprised three nested multiplex PCR rounds performed with slightly modified ARM-PCR. Two initial PCR rounds of about 9 cycles each paired TRBV1-TRBV30 forward primers with a C-beta reverse primer. TCRdb used MiXCR to reprocess the multiplex PCR reads, holding one entry per CDR3 protein. The sample has about 350,000 distinct CDR3 sequences; about 65% are singletons. The CDR3 runs 16 residues. The germline V gene has CDR1 MNHNY and CDR2 SVGAGI (reference sequence). V lost 5 bases and J lost 3; bases outside the gene matches: 10.

Sample: peripheral blood. This chain uses TRBV6-6 with TRBJ2-7; 10 bases line up with TRBD1. The sequence was collected from a man between 40 and 49 years old with primary liver carcinoma and hepatitis B virus infection. The CDR3 DNA sequence: TGTGCCAGCAGTAAAGCTCCCGGGACAGGGGTCTACGAGCAGTACATC. Translating gives CASSKAPGTGVYEQYI.